The source of this T cell receptor beta chain is a study of T cell changes during pregnancy in multiple sclerosis (dated by TCRdb to 2018 to 2020). About the investigation overall: Changes in the T cell repertoire over the course of pregnancy were examined in this study in women with multiple sclerosis.

Receptor libraries were prepared by the immunoSEQ multiplex PCR assay. As stored in TCRdb, this immuneACCESS dataset retains in-frame rearrangements with V and J assigned. A fraction of the clones does not appear; measured against another copy, unresolved V genes explain less than half of the discrepancy, and the remainder lacks a known reason. This sample holds over 45,000 clones; about nine tenths were observed only once. Of the sample, 2.2% is held by the ten largest clones. In its sample, this clone was seen once. What this receptor recognizes is not known. The input lacks base qualities; no much larger clone sits a single base away. This clonotype was obtained from a female donor in good health, enrolled as a control in a pregnancy study. This specimen consisted of peripheral blood, obtained in the first trimester of pregnancy.

The CDR3 region: CASSPDPRTEQFF. The base sequence is TGTGCCAGCAGCCCCGACCCTAGGACAGAGCAGTTCTTC. The V and J genes are TRBV6-5 and TRBJ2-1; the D gene is perhaps TRBD1, on 5 matching bases. The CDR3 covers 13 residues, taking in both the cysteine and the phenylalanine. The entry retains the CDR3 DNA only, 39 bases that are in frame from base 1. Trimming removed 6 bases from V and 10 bases from J, leaving 16 bases between the germline ends. The germline V gene provides CDR1 MNHEY and CDR2 SVGAGI.